The sequence of this T cell receptor beta chain was determined in a study of T-cell reconstitution after alpha-beta-depleted transplantation in children. Whole-study findings and limits: From newly produced T cells came most of the T-cell counts and diversity one year after transplant.

In its sample, this clonotype was seen a few times. What it binds is not known. This sample's TCRbeta library carried unique molecular identifier barcodes. MiXCR was run by TCRdb on the PCR reads, yielding one entry per CDR3 protein. The table has some 830,000 distinct CDR3 sequences, roughly 16% seen once; the top ten hold about 4.6%. Germline trimming cut 4 bases from V and 0 bases from J; bases unmatched to any gene: 6. This CDR3 is built from 17 residues. Germline CDR1 SGHDN, CDR2 FVKESK. Here the sequenced sample was PBMCs, mostly from graft donor cells, taken 360 days after TCRalphabeta/CD19-depleted stem cell transplant. This chain uses TRBV14 with TRBJ2-7; 13 bases are shared with TRBD2. This TCR came from a male patient aged 5 to 17 who had a stem cell transplant for acute lymphoblastic leukemia, so the T cells may come from the graft donor. This chain's CDR3 is CASSRMGLAGHSYEQYF. The CDR3 bases are TGTGCCAGCAGCCGAATGGGACTAGCGGGGCACTCCTACGAGCAGTACTTC.